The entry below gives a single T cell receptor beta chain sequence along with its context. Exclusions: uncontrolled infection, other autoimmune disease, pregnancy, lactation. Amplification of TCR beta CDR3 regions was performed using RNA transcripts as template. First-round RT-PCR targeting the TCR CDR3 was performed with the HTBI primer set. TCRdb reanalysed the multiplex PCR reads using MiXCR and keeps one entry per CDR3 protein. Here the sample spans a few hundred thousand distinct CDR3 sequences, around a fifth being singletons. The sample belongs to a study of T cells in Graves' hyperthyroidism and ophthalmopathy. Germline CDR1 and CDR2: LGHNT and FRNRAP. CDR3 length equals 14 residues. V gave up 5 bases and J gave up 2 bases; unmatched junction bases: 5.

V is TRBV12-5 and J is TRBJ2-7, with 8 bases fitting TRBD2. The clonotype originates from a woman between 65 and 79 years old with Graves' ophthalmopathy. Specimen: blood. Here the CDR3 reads CASGVSGTAYEQYF. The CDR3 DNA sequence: TGTGCTAGTGGTGTTAGCGGGACTGCCTACGAGCAGTACTTC.